The 19 T cell receptor beta chains given below trace back to one sample, sequenced in a study of shared clonotypes between healthy human individuals. Clones were read by immunoSEQ multiplex PCR, and TCRdb kept only the in-frame ones, dropping some. The table shows a few hundred thousand clones, with less than 98% occurring only once. Material: naive CD4+ T cells sorted from blood. As to subset: CD45RA+ positively selected. The receptors were gathered from a woman under 40 in good health.

Worth noting for this clone: At the DNA level, this CDR3 is encoded by other sequences in the same sample as well. The rearrangement joins TRBV9 to TRBJ1-1, with D maybe TRBD1 (5 bases). The CDR3 is 14 residues long. CDR1 SGDLS and CDR2 YYNGEE come from the germline V gene. V was shortened by 0 bases and J by 1 base, with 7 bases between the two germline ends. The CDR3 sequence is CASSVVGENTEAFF. CDR3 nucleotides: TGTGCCAGCAGCGTAGTGGGGGAGAACACTGAAGCTTTCTTT.

This chain joins TRBV28 and TRBJ2-7; no reliable D call. Germline loops: CDR1 MDHEN, CDR2 SYDVKM. Trimming shortened V by 5 bases and J by 6 bases, and 11 bases separated the two germline ends. The CDR3 consists of 12 residues. CDR3 DNA: TGTGCCAGCAGTGCCACGGGCGCCGAGCAGTACTTC. Translated: CASSATGAEQYF.

The chain employs TRBV6-1 and TRBJ2-5, with D possibly being TRBD1 (6 bases). In germline, CDR1 is MNHNS, CDR2 SASEGT. V was shortened by 3 bases and J by 4 bases, with 9 bases between the two germline ends. This CDR3 is built from 13 residues. CDR3 coding DNA: TGTGCCAGCAGTGACCAGGGGCGAGAGACCCAGTACTTC. Protein sequence: CASSDQGRETQYF.

This clone was seen just once. This chain links TRBV6-6 with TRBJ1-5; D gene uncertain. The CDR3 totals 13 residues. V lost 5 bases, J lost 3 bases, and 8 bases lay in between. CDR1 MNHNY and CDR2 SVGAGI come from the germline V gene (reference sequence). The CDR3 spells CASSREYNQPQHF. Written as DNA, the CDR3 is TGTGCCAGCAGTCGGGAATACAATCAGCCCCAGCATTTT.

The chain uses TRBV28 and TRBJ2-7, with D possibly matching TRBD2 (5 bases). CDR1 is MDHEN, CDR2 SYDVKM, per germline. The CDR3 totals 14 residues. Trimming stripped 3 bases from V and 0 bases from J, with 9 bases between. CDR3: CASSFEGSSYEQYF. CDR3 bases: TGTGCCAGCAGTTTCGAAGGGAGCTCCTACGAGCAGTACTTC.

This sequence joins TRBV6-5 and TRBJ1-3; weak D call: TRBD1 (5 bases). The CDR3 is 16 amino acids. The V and J ends lost 2 bases and 0 bases respectively, with 11 bases between them. Per germline, CDR1 MNHEY and CDR2 SVGAGI. DNA for the CDR3: TGTGCCAGCAGTTACGGCCATGGGGGCTCTGGAAACACCATATATTTT. Protein product: CASSYGHGGSGNTIYF.

The chain joins TRBV5-1 to TRBJ2-7, with 12 bases that match TRBD2. V shed 0 bases and J 4 bases; nucleotides not matched to a gene: 8. Germline CDR1 reads SGHRS; CDR2 reads YFSETQ. The CDR3 spans 17 residues. The CDR3, as DNA: TGCGCCAGCAGCTTGGCCTCGGCTAGCGGGAGGGCTTACGAGCAGTACTTC. As protein: CASSLASASGRAYEQYF.

The genes are TRBV6-6 and TRBJ1-3; unclear D gene. V dropped 5 bases and J dropped 0 bases, with 8 bases sitting between them. This CDR3 spans 14 amino acids. CDR1 and CDR2 from the germline V gene are MNHNY and SVGAGI (reference sequence). CDR3 loop: CASSIDISGNTIYF. The CDR3 nucleotides read TGTGCCAGCAGTATTGACATCTCTGGAAACACCATATATTTT.

The V and J genes are TRBV11-2 and TRBJ2-7; D ambiguous. The CDR3 spans 18 residues. In germline, CDR1 is SGHAT, CDR2 FQNNGV. Trimming removed 0 bases from V and 0 bases from J, with 18 bases in between. The CDR3 sequence is CASSLDLSYARSSYEQYF. The CDR3 DNA follows: TGTGCCAGCAGCTTAGACTTGAGTTACGCGAGGAGCTCCTACGAGCAGTACTTC.

The chain employs TRBV2 and TRBJ1-1; no clear D gene. Trimming took 6 bases from V and 5 from J, leaving 13 bases between them. Germline CDR1 SNHLY, CDR2 FYNNEI. This CDR3 has 13 amino acids. The CDR3 DNA sequence: TGTGCCAGCAGAGGGCTAAGGGATACTGAAGCTTTCTTT. Residues: CASRGLRDTEAFF.

The chain joins TRBV6-5 to TRBJ2-3; no clear D. The V gene lost 2 bases and the J gene lost 0 bases, with 9 bases spanning the gap. From germline, CDR1 is MNHEY and CDR2 SVGAGI. CDR3 length equals 15 residues. CDR3 sequence reads: CASSYDTTSTDTQYF. CDR3 bases: TGTGCCAGCAGTTACGACACCACTAGCACAGATACGCAGTATTTT.

In its sample, this clone was seen once. V usage is TRBV6-5 and J usage is TRBJ2-3; tentative D call: TRBD1 (6 bases). Germline V gene data show CDR1 as MNHEY and CDR2 as SVGAGI. V gave up 5 bases and J gave up 6 bases, with 12 bases separating them. The CDR3 loop spans 13 amino acids. This chain's CDR3 is CASSGQPRDTQYF. The CDR3 DNA reads TGTGCCAGCAGTGGACAGCCCCGGGATACGCAGTATTTT.

This clone was detected only a few times. This sequence joins TRBV7-9 and TRBJ1-4; no clear D. CDR1 and CDR2 (germline): SEHNR, FQNEAQ (reference sequence). V lost 1 base and J lost 8, with 5 bases in between. CDR3 length: 12 residues. As DNA, the CDR3 is TGTGCCAGCAGCTTAGTACGGGAAAAACTGTTTTTT. It specifies CASSLVREKLFF.

The chain is built from TRBV7-2 and TRBJ1-2; maybe TRBD1 (5 bases). Per the germline V gene, CDR1 is SGHTA and CDR2 is FQGNSA. The CDR3 sequence is 14 residues long. Trimming stripped 2 bases from V and 2 bases from J, with 9 bases between. CDR3 amino acids: CASSLNRGNYGYTF. CDR3 nucleotide sequence: TGTGCCAGCAGCTTAAACCGGGGGAACTATGGCTACACCTTC. Supplemented by reference TRBV7-2 and TRBJ1-2, the full variable domain reads GAGVSQSPSNKVTEKGKDVELRCDPISGHTALYWYRQSLGQGLEFLIYFQGNSAPDKSGLPSDRFSAERTGGSVSTLTIQRTQQEDSAVYLCASSLNRGNYGYTFGSGTRLTVV.

The chain has TRBV2 and TRBJ2-3; D might be TRBD2 (5 bases). The CDR3 totals 15 residues. Germline values: CDR1 SNHLY, CDR2 FYNNEI. Trimming removed 3 bases at V and 0 bases at J, with 10 bases between. The chain's CDR3 is CASSDIGVSTDTQYF. The CDR3 DNA reads as TGTGCCAGCAGTGATATCGGGGTTAGCACAGATACGCAGTATTTT.

This clone was recorded once. The rearrangement uses TRBV2 and TRBJ2-3, with D uncertain. Per the germline V gene, CDR1 is SNHLY and CDR2 is FYNNEI. This CDR3 comprises 14 residues. Trimming took off 3 bases at V and 2 bases at J, with 9 bases between the two ends. CDR3 protein: CASSESLHTDTQYF. The CDR3 nucleotides read TGTGCCAGCAGTGAGAGTCTGCACACAGATACGCAGTATTTT.

The CDR3 nucleotides are TGTGCCAGCAGCGGGGTACCCGGGGAGCTGTTTTTT. It encodes CASSGVPGELFF. This sequence joins TRBV9 and TRBJ2-2; D is unresolved. Trimming pared 3 bases from V and 6 bases from J, leaving 6 bases between. The CDR3 runs 12 residues. From germline, CDR1 is SGDLS and CDR2 YYNGEE.

This clone was seen once. The gene calls are TRBV5-5 and TRBJ1-2; D not certain. Trimming pared 4 bases from V and 8 bases from J, leaving 15 bases between. The CDR3 sequence is 13 residues long. Germline V gene data show CDR1 as SGHKS and CDR2 as YYEKEE (reference sequence). The CDR3 is CASSAPNGDGYTF. The CDR3, as DNA: TGTGCCAGCAGCGCACCAAATGGTGACGGCTACACCTTC.

This clone was seen only once. The chain recombines TRBV10-3 with TRBJ2-5, with unresolved D. This CDR3 has 14 residues. The V gene's germline CDR1 is ENHRY and CDR2 SYGVKD. Trimming cost V 0 bases and J 1 base, with 6 bases left between them. The CDR3 reads CAISESRSQETQYF. The CDR3 DNA reads as TGTGCCATCAGTGAGTCGCGCAGCCAAGAGACCCAGTACTTC.